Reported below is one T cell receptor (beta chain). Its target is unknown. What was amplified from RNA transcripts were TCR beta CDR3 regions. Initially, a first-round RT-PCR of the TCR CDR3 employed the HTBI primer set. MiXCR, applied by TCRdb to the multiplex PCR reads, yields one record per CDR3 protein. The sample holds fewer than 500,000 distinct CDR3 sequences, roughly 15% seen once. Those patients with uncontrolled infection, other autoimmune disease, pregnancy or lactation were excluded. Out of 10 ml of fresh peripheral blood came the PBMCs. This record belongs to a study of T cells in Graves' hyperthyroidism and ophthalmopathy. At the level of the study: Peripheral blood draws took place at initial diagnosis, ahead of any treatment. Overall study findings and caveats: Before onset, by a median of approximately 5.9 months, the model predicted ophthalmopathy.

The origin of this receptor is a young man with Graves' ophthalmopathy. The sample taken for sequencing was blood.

The CDR3 DNA reads as TGTGCCAGCAAAGGACTAGCGATAGATACGCAGTATTTT. Its protein product is CASKGLAIDTQYF. The chain uses TRBV12-3 or TRBV12-4 and TRBJ2-3; 9 bases are shared with TRBD2. After removal of 7 bases from V and 5 bases from J, the junction contained 4 bases not matched to a gene. The CDR3 runs 13 residues.